This T cell receptor beta chain was found in a study of cytomegalovirus exposure and HLA in healthy donors. 13 Jbeta primers and 60 Vbeta primers were used for the PCR. The assay was immunoSEQ multiplex PCR, and TCRdb's table has in-frame clones only and misses some. Of about 130,000 clones detected, over 65% appear once; the ten largest clones hold approximately 3.8%. Germline lookup yields CDR1 SGHVS and CDR2 FNYEAQ. The CDR3 spans 15 residues. Trimming left V 3 bases short and J 6 bases short, with 17 bases between. This receptor was taken from a man aged 35-49 years in good health and CMV-seropositive. This rearrangement joins TRBV7-6 to TRBJ1-1; perhaps TRBD1 as D (5 bases). Material: PBMCs. The CDR3 region has the DNA TGTGCCAGCAGCTTCCTTGGGGCCCGAGACGCTGAAGCTTTCTTT. It is translated as CASSFLGARDAEAFF.